This T cell receptor (beta chain) is drawn from a study of shared clonotypes between healthy human individuals (dated by TCRdb to the early 2020s). Looking at the study overall: Three men and a couple of women, aged 18 to 49 years, made up the cohort. Libraries were prepared and TCR repertoires were sequenced by different laboratories using diverse techniques, in order to increase sequencing depth and limit assay-specific biases. The study deeply sequenced blood TCR repertoires of 5 or 6 healthy adults to estimate repertoire size and the extent of clonotype sharing between individuals. For each donor, CD4 naive and CD4 memory were each given three plates, CD8 naive was given two plates, and CD8 memory was given one plate. Leukapheresis yielded between about 0.85 and 9 billion PBMCs per donor. General findings and caveats noted by the study authors: The small number of donors limited the genetic and exposure-history diversity represented. Sampling was restricted to blood, and TCR repertoires in tissue are likely to differ from TCR repertoires in blood. When a handful of donors were compared, the shared fraction of clonotypes was around 5% for naive CD4, around 4% for naive CD8, 2.3% for memory CD4, and 0.35% to 0.5% for memory CD8. Based on pairwise subsampling, the degree of clonotype sharing among donors was expected to be affected by sequencing depth. Compared with non-shared clonotypes, the clonotypes found in all four sorted-subset donors had higher generation probabilities. Estimated clonotype richness was generally larger for naive than for memory subsets. Rarefaction of sorted-subset datasets indicated incomplete sequencing despite the large sequencing depth.

The donors were healthy, HIV-negative adults with no recently reported acute infections or vaccinations. Only Caucasian adults living in Nashville, Tennessee, USA were represented among the donors. CD4+ T cells were enriched by magnetic negative selection; naive cells were then positively selected on CD45RA, and the negative fraction formed the memory subset. Blood was collected by leukapheresis, and PBMCs were isolated by Ficoll-Histopaque density gradient centrifugation and then cryopreserved in liquid nitrogen vapor phase. Analytical flow cytometry was used to check the purity and quantity of each magnetically sorted T cell population. From each sorted fraction, genomic DNA was isolated and quantified by UV absorbance on a Nanodrop 2000c. V is reduced by 4 bases and J by 0 bases, leaving a spacing of 14 bases between them. The CDR1 and CDR2 encoded by the germline V gene (reference sequence) are SGHNT and YYREEE. There are 16 amino acids in the CDR3, from cysteine to phenylalanine inclusive. Left in the record is the CDR3 DNA by itself, 48 bases read in frame from the first base.

Using the deep immunoSEQ assay, TCR CDR3 regions were amplified from genomic DNA by multiplex PCR. Genomic DNA extracted from each cell subset was distributed evenly over all wells of several immunoSEQ 96-well plates, and each plate served as one replicate. Each replicate PCR for sorted subsets received around 210 ng genomic DNA, equal to about 30,000 T cell genomes. Purified libraries were measured with a Qubit 3.0 fluorometer, size-checked on a Bioanalyzer 2100, and measured again with the KAPA Library Quantification kit. Each immunoSEQ 96-well plate was sequenced on its own single-read 150-cycle Illumina NextSeq 550 flow cell. The authors' pipeline ran thus. Because the immunoSEQ output included only junctional sequences and no quality scores, the filtering could not be the same as the filtering used for full-length reads. Sequences were annotated with PyIR, a Python wrapper for IgBLAST v1.9, and V/J genes and CDR3 were assigned using IMGT germline references. Any read was removed if the V/J assignment was weak (E-value above 1e-6), the CDR3 was missing, or the read contained stop codons, out-of-frame junctions, or ambiguous translated residues. V3J clonotypes were defined as sequences sharing the same inferred V gene, J gene, and CDR3 amino acid sequence. Percentage overlap between repertoires was computed as shared unique clonotypes divided by the size of the smaller repertoire. Three approaches were used to assess repertoire richness: RTK rarefaction, the Chao1 estimator, and Recon v2.1 estimates of unobserved clonotypes. Generation probabilities were computed with OLGA for all TCRbeta clonotypes obtained by the gDNA method from several donors. TCRdb limited this immuneACCESS table to in-frame rearrangements with V and J called. A share of clones is missing; checked studies link under half to unresolved V genes, and the rest is unexplained. V, J and clone size derive from that table, while D and trimming were established from the DNA sequence. This sample lists roughly 170,000 clones; over 50% were detected once. The ten biggest clones cover roughly 10% of the sample.

About this clone: What this receptor recognizes is not known. No much larger clone exists at a distance of one base, and base qualities are not known.

The sequencing sample was made of memory CD4+ T cells sorted from blood. The cell subset or site label on this specimen signifies: CD45RA-negative fraction. The TCR was taken from a man aged 30-40 years in good health. The chain links TRBV5-4 with TRBJ2-1, with the D gene tentatively TRBD1 or TRBD2, based on 5 matching bases in each. The CDR3 sequence is CASSRDGRSSYNEQFF. The DNA sequence is given as TGTGCCAGCAGCAGGGACGGTAGGAGCTCCTACAATGAGCAGTTCTTC.